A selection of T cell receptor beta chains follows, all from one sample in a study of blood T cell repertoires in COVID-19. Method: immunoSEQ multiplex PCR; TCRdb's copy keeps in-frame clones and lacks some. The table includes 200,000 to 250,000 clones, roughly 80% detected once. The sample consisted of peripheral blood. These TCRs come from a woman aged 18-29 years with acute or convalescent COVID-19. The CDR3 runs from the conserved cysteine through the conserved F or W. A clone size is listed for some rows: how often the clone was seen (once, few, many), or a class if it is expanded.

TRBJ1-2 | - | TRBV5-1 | CASRREQGDYGYTF
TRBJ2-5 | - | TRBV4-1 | CASSPGGLGVETQYF
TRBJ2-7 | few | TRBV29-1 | CSVETLATSGTYEQYF
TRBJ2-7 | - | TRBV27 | CASSFATGLGLWQYF
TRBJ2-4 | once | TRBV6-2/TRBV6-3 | CASSRRQGIAKNIQYF
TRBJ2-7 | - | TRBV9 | CASSVGYKSYEQYF
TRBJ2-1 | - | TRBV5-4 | CASSFSGTSGFHEQFF
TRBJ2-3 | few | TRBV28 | CASSPIGTPSTDTQYF
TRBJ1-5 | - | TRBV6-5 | CASRDTGSGWPQHF
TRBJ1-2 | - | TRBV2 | CASRFFAPRYGYTF
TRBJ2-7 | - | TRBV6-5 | CASRGWDSAYEQYF
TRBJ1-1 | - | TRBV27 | CASSLSGGNGAFF
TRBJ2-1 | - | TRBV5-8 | CASSLYGSSYNEQFF
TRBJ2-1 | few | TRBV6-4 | CASSTYHWDSSSYNEQFF
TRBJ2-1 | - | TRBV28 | CASKIRTSGASRNEQFF
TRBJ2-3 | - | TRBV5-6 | CASSLDRGTAEGADTQYF
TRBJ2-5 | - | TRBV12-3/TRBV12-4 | CASSVTTGETQYF
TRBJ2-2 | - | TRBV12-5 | CASGFSLAGHTGELFF
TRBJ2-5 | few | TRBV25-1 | CASSESYGRGSQETQYF
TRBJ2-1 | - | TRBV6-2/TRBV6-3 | CASSYSTTGSILNEQFF
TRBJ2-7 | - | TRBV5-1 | CASSSSGQSYEQYF
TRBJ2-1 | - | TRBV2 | CASSVLAGYRNEQFF
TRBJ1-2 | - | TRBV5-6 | CASSVRDRVPYGYTF
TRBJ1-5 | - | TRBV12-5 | CASGFTLTGTQEQPQHF
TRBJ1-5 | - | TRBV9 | CASSPGTGVSNQPQHF
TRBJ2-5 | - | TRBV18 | CASSQGFQETQYF
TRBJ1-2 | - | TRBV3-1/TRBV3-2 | CASSQLDRQFRNGYTF
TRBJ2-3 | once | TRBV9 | CASSTGTSGARSTDTQYF
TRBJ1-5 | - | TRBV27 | CASSLSFTGTGDNQPQHF
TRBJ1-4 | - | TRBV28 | CASKSGAVIGKLFF
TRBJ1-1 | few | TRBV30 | CAWIRNTEAFF
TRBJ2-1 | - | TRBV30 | CASKLAEYNEQFF
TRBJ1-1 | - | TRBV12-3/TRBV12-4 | CASSLSGNTEAFF
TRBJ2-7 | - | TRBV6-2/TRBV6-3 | CASSPLSGREYEQYF
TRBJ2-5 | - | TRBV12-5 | CASGLAPNEETQYF
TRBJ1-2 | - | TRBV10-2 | CASSDLGGFHYGYTF
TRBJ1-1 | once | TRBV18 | CASSPPWRSLDGKTEAFF
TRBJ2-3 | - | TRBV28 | CASRGQGGTDTQYF
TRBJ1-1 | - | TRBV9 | CASSVRYRQASTEAFF
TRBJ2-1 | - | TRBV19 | CASSIVFGLAGGGEQFF
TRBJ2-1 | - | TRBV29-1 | CSVAGPGLYYNEQFF
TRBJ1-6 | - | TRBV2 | CASSEGTGGLFDSPLHF
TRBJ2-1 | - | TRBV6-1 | CASSEAQAGGYNEQFF
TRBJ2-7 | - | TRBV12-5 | CASGSATRGLSYEQYF
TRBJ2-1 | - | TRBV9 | CASSALSDYNEQFF
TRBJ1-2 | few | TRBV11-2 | CASSPSGGSGGYTF
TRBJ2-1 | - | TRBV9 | CASSGIRGGLYNEQFF
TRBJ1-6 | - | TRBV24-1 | CATSSGSYNSPLHF
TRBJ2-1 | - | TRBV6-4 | CASSDSGLTGVNEQFF
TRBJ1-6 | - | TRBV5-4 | CASSLGGTVYNSPLHF
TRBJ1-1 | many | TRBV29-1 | CSVARDRVGSTEAFF